These 6 T cell receptor beta chains came from one sample sequenced in a study of post-analysis software for immune sequencing data. General study results and limits: The five TRBV segments detected at higher frequency in patients than in controls included TRBV5-6, TRBV5-1 and TRBV20-1.

No antigen is known for these receptors. Prepared TCR beta cDNA libraries contained unique molecular identifiers. TCRdb re-called the PCR reads through MiXCR, storing one row per CDR3 protein. In the table there are 450,000 to 700,000 distinct CDR3 sequences, roughly two fifths of which are singletons. Sequencing input: blood. The receptors were sampled from a girl between 10 and 17 years old with multiple sclerosis.

This rearrangement joins TRBV6-5 to TRBJ1-2, with TRBD1 as a possible D gene (6 bases). CDR1 and CDR2 (germline): MNHEY, SVGAGI. CDR3 length: 13 amino acids. V was shortened by 5 bases and J by 4 bases, with 11 bases between the two germline ends. The CDR3 protein is CASSTGQRYGYTF. CDR3 DNA sequence: TGTGCCAGCAGTACTGGACAGCGCTATGGCTACACCTTC.

A note on this clonotype: Compared with germline, one end of the junction differs, possibly owing to a read error. CDR3 in amino acids: CASRAYYSPLHF. CDR3 in DNA: TGTGCGAGCAGGGCCTACTATTCACCCCTCCACTTT. The rearrangement uses TRBV12-3 or TRBV12-4 and TRBJ1-6; tentatively, D is TRBD1 (5 bases). This CDR3 comprises 12 residues.

This clonotype was detected once. The rearrangement joins TRBV20-1 to TRBJ1-4; D is unclear. Per the germline V gene, CDR1 is DFQATT and CDR2 is SNEGSKA (reference sequence). CDR3 size: 12 residues. CDR3 in amino acids: CGVQWMNEKLFF. DNA of the CDR3: TGCGGGGTTCAGTGGATGAATGAAAAACTGTTTTTT.

The chain couples TRBV12-3 or TRBV12-4 to TRBJ2-5, with 7 positions matching TRBD2. CDR3 length: 18 amino acids. Germline trimming cut 5 bases from V and 6 bases from J; bases unmatched to any gene: 21. CDR3 DNA sequence: TGTGCCAGCAGTCCCGATCAACAACCCGGACTAGATGGGAAGACCCAGTACTTC. Translated, it gives CASSPDQQPGLDGKTQYF.

This clonotype was found a few times. The genes are TRBV20-1 and TRBJ2-7; the D gene is possibly TRBD1 (5 bases). V dropped 4 bases and J dropped 1 base, with 14 bases sitting between them. This CDR3 has 14 amino acids. Germline CDR1 DFQATT, CDR2 SNEGSKA (reference sequence). CDR3 in DNA: TGCAGTGCTATGCGTAGGGGCAAGTCCTACGAGCAGTACTTC. Its protein is CSAMRRGKSYEQYF.

This clonotype was seen a handful of times. V gene TRBV5-1 combines with J gene TRBJ2-7, with TRBD2 as a possible D gene (5 bases). V lost 4 bases and J 0 bases, leaving 11 bases between the germline ends. The CDR3 loop spans 14 amino acids. Germline-derived CDR1 and CDR2 are SGHRS and YFSETQ. The CDR3 sequence: CASSGEGFSYEQYF. The CDR3 DNA reads TGCGCCAGCAGCGGTGAGGGATTCTCCTACGAGCAGTACTTC.